This TCR beta chain is drawn from a study of immune cell composition in non-small cell lung cancer (dated by TCRdb to 2016 to 2017). Regarding the research as a whole: Histologic subtype was assigned using H&E plus p63, CK5, Napsin A and TTF-1 immunohistochemistry, mainly lung adenocarcinoma or squamous cell carcinoma. TCR-beta sequencing from Adaptive Biotechnologies was done on around 34 paired sets of NSCLC tumour and non-adjacent lung specimens and on around 27 tumour-only specimens. Supplementary cohort #1 consisted of roughly 11 lung adenocarcinoma cases with paired tumour/lung TCR-beta sequencing and with TIL populations generated to assess tumour reactivity. The subtype comparisons left out a handful of tumour specimens with TCR-beta data because those specimens were rare histological subtypes.

The CDR3 contains 14 residues, cysteine and phenylalanine counted. The CDR3 DNA has 42 bases and is translated from base 1. V trim: 6 bases; J trim: 5 bases; unmatched bases: 8. CDR1 and CDR2, per the germline V gene, are SGDLS and YYNGEE. In this sample, this clone turned up a few times. What this receptor recognizes is not known. No base-level quality is on record; no much larger clone is a single base apart. From frozen aliquots of unsorted single-cell suspensions, genomic DNA was isolated using the QIAamp DNA kit. Surgically resected non-small cell lung cancer tissue was used for the tumour samples. Tissues arrived within 2 hours of resection and were immediately processed into single-cell suspensions. Tissue was broken up mechanically, digested enzymatically with DNase I, collagenase I and hyaluronidase for 30 minutes at 37 degrees C, and then filtered and RBC-lysed. TCR-beta CDR3 regions were amplified from genomic DNA by a two-step multiplex PCR, with the second step adding Illumina-compatible adaptors. As a commercial immunoSEQ service, TCR-beta immunosequencing was carried out on an Illumina platform. Processing in the source paper ran as follows. Repertoires were summarised by productive clonality and by Top 10 Clones, defined as the percentage of T-cell templates derived from the ten most frequent sequences. Productive clonality had a range of 0 to 1, where 1 means a monoclonal population. Sequences comprising at least 0.1% of tumour T-cell templates but absent from matched non-adjacent lung were defined as tumour-associated clones and were identified via log10 scatter plots. Student's t-tests were used for two-group comparisons, ANOVA for comparisons across stages, and linear regression for relationships, with analyses done in GraphPad Prism7 and R. Here the immuneACCESS table is served through TCRdb, limited to in-frame sequences with V and J called. Missing clones are a known gap in these copies; in checked studies unresolved V genes cover under half, and the rest lacks a known reason. V and J calls and clone size are those listed in that table; D and trimming were worked out from the DNA. The sample profile shows around 2,800 clones; 78% of them were found once. The ten largest account for about 7.3% of the sample.

The investigation overall reported the following: The reactivity cohort contained only around eleven cases, and the tumour-reactive clones were not shown to have sequences in common with the dominant in vivo tumour-associated clones. Nearly half of NSCLC cases had tumour-associated clones >0.5%, found in 30% to 35% of adenocarcinomas compared with 75% of squamous carcinomas. Smoking pack-years did not significantly correlate with tumour TCR-beta clonality. Compared with lung adenocarcinoma tumours, lung squamous cell carcinoma showed significantly higher Top 10 clone scores and productive clonality. Across some ten adenocarcinoma cases, TIL tumour reactivity correlated strongly with maximal tumour-associated clone frequency but not with overall clonality.

This TCR derives from a human donor with non-small cell lung cancer. The rearranged segments are TRBV9 and TRBJ2-1; TRBD2 matches 7 bases in the middle. Sequencing was carried out using lung tumor tissue. The CDR3 amino acid sequence is: CASNYSSGNNEQFF. The DNA reads as follows: TGTGCCAGCAACTACTCAAGCGGGAACAATGAGCAGTTCTTC.